The entry below describes one T cell receptor beta chain. Its cognate antigen is unknown. The CDR3 contains 15 residues. Trimming cost V 6 bases and J 0 bases; bases outside gene matches: 8. CDR1 and CDR2 from the germline V gene are LGHDT and YNNKEL (reference sequence). Template switching created a universal primer site, and the cDNA included unique molecular identifiers. A single record per CDR3 protein comes from TCRdb applying MiXCR to the 5' RACE reads. The profile shows 1.5 million to 2 million distinct CDR3 sequences, about 30% of them singletons. The data stem from a study of identical twins. Overall study findings and caveats: Analyses of zero insertions could, in part, be confounded by invariant MAIT and iNKT cells.

Sequenced input: cord blood. This receptor was obtained from a newborn girl in good health. The gene calls are TRBV3-1 and TRBJ2-7; 7 bases align to TRBD2. The chain's CDR3 is CASSHSGTNSYEQYF. CDR3 DNA sequence: TGTGCCAGCAGTCACTCCGGGACTAACTCCTACGAGCAGTACTTC.